This T cell receptor (beta chain) was captured in a study of blood T cell repertoires in COVID-19. Only in-frame clones appear in the TCRdb table, and some are missing; sequencing was by immunoSEQ multiplex PCR. The sample consists of around 160,000 clones, more than 80% of them appearing once. Trimming removed 0 bases from V and 1 base from J, with 9 bases in between. Per the germline V gene, CDR1 is MNHEY and CDR2 is SVGAGI. This CDR3 has 15 residues. The receptor was derived from a human donor with acute or convalescent COVID-19. The donor label of this sample is uncertain. Specimen: peripheral blood. The J gene is TRBJ1-1, the V gene TRBV6-5; D is ambiguous. The CDR3 DNA is TGTGCCAGCAGTTACTCCCGGGGAACGAACACTGAAGCTTTCTTT. Its protein is CASSYSRGTNTEAFF.